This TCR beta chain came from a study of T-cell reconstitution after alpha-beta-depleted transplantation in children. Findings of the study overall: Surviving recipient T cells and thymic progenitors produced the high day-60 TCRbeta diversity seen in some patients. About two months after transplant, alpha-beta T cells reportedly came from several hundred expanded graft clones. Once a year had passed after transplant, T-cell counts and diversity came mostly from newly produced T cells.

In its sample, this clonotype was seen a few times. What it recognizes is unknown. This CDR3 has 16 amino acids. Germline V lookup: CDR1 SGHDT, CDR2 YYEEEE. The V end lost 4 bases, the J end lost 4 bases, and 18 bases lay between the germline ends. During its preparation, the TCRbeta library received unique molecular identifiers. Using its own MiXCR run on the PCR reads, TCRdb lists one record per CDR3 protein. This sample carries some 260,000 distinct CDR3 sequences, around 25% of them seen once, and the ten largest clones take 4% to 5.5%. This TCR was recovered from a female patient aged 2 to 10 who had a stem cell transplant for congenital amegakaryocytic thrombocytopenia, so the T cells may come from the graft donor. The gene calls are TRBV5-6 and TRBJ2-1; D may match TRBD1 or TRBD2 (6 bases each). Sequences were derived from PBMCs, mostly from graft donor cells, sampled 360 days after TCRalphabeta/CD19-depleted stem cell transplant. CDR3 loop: CASSREGGWGYNEQFF. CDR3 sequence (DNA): TGTGCCAGCAGCCGAGAGGGGGGATGGGGTTACAATGAGCAGTTCTTC.